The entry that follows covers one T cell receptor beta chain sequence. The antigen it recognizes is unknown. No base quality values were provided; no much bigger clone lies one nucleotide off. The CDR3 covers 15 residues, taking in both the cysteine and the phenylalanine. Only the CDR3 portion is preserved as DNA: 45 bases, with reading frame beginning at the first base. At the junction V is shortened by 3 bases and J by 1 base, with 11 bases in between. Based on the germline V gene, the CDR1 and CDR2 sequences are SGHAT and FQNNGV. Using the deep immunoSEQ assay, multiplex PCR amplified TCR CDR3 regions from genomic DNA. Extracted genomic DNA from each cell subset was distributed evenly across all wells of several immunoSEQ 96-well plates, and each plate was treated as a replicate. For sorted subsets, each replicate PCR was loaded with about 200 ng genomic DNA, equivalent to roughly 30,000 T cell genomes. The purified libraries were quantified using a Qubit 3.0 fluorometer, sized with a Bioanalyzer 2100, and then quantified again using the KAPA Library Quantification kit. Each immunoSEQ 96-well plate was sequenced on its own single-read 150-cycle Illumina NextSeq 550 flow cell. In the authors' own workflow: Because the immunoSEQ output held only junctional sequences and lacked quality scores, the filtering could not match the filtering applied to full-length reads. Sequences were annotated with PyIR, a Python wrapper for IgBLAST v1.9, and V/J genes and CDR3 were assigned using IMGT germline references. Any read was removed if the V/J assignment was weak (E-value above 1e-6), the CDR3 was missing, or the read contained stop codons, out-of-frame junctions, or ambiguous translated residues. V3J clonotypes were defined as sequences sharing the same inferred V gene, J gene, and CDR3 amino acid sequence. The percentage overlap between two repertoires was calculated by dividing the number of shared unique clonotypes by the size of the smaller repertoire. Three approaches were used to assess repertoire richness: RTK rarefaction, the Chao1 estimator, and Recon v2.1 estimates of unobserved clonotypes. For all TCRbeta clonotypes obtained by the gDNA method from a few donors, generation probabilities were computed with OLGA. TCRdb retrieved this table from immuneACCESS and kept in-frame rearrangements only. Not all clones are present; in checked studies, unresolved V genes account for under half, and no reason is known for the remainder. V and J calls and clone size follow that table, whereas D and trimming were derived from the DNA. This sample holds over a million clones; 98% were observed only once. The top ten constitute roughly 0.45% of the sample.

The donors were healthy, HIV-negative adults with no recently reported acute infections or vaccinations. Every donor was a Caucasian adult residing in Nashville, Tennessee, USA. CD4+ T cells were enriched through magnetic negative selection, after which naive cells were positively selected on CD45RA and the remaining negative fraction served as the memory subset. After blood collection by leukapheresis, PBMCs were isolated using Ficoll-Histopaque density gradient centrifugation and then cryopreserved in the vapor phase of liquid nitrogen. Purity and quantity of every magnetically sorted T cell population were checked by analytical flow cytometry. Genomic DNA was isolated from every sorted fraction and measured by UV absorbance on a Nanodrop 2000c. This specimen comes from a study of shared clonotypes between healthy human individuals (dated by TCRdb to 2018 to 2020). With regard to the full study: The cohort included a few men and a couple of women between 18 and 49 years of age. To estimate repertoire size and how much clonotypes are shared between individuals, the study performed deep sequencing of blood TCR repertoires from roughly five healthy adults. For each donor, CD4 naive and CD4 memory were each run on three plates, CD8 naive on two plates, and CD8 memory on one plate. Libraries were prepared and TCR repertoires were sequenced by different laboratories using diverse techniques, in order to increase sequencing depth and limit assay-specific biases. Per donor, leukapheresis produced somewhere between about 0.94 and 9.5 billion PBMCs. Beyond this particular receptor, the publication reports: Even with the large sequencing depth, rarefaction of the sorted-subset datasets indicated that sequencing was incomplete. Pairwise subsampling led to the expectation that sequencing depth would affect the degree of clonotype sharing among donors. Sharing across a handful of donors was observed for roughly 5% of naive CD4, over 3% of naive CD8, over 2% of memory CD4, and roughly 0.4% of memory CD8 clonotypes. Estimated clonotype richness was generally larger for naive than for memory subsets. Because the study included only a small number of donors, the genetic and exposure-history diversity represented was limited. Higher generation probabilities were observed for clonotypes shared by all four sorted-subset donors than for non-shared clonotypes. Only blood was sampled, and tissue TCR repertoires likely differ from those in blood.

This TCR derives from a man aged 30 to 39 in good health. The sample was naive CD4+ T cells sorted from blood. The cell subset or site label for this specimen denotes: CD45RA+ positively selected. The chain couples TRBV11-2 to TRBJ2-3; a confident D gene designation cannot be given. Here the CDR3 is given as CASSLTRVGTDTQYF. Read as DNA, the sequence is TGTGCCAGCAGCTTGACCCGGGTCGGCACAGATACGCAGTATTTT.